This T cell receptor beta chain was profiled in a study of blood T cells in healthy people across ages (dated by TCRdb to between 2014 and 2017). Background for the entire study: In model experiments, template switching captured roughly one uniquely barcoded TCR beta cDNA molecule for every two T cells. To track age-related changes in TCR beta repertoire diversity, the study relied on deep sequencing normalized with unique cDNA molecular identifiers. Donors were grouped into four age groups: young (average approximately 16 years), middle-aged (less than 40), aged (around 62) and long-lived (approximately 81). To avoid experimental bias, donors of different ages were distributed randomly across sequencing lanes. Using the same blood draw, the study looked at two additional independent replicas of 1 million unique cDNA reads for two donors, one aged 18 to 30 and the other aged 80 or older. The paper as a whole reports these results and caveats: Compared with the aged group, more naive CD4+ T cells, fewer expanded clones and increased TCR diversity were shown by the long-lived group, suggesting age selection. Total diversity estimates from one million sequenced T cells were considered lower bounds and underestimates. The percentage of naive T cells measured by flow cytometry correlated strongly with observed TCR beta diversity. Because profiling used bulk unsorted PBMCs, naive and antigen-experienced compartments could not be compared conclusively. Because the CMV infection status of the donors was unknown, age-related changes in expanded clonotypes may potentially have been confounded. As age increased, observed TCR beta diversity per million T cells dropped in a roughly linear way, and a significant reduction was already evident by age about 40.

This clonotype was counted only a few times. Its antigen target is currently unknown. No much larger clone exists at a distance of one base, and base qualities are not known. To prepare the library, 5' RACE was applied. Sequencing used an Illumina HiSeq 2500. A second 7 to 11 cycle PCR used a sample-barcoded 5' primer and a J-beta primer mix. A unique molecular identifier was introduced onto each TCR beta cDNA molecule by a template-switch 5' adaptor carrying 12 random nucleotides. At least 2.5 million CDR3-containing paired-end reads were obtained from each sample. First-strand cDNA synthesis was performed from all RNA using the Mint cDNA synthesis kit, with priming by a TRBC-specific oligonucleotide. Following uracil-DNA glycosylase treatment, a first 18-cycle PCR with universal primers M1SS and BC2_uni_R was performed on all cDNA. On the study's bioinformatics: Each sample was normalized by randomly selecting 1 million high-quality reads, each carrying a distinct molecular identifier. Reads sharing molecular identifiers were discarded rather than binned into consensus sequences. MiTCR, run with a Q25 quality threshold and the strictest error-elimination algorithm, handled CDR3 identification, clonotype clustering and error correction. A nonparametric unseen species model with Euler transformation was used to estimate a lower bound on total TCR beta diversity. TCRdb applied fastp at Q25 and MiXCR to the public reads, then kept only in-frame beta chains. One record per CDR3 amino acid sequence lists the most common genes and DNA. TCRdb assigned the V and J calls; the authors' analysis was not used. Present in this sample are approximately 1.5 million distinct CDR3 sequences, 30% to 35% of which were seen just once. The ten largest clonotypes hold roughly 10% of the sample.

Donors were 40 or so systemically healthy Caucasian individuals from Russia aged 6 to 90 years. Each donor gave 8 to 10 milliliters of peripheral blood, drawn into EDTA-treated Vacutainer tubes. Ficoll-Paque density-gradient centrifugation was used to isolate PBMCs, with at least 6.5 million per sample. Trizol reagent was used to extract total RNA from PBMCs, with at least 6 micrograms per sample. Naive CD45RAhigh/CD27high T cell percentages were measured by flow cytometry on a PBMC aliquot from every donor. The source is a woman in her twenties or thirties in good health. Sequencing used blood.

The CDR3 reads as follows: CASSLSPGTVNQPQHF. The DNA sequence is given as TGTGCCAGCAGTTTGTCCCCCGGGACAGTCAATCAGCCCCAGCATTTT. The rearranged chain carries TRBV27 and TRBJ1-5; TRBD1 fits 7 bases in the junction. The CDR3 goes from the cysteine to the phenylalanine over 16 residues. Solely the CDR3 DNA is kept, with 48 bases framed from the first base. From a lookup of the germline V gene (reference sequence), CDR1 and CDR2 are MNHEY and SMNVEV. V is cut back by 3 bases and J by 3 bases, with 8 bases in the junction unmatched.